These T cell receptor beta chains were read from a single sample in a study of T cell repertoires in cytomegalovirus infection. Using its own MiXCR run on the reads, TCRdb lists one record per CDR3 protein. The repertoire holds about 140,000 distinct CDR3 sequences, with under 8% as singletons. The sequenced sample was PBMCs. The receptors come from a human donor in good health (CMV status not recorded). Some clones in this sample may be carry-over from other donors' samples. CDR3s include the opening cysteine and the closing phenylalanine or tryptophan. The D gene is left open where the match is weak. Clone size, where shown, is once, few, many, or a class for clones that have expanded.

size	V	J	D	CDR3	DNA
-	TRBV28	TRBJ2-1	-	CASAYRDSRSYNEQFF	TGTGCCAGCGCCTACCGGGACTCCCGCTCCTACAATGAGCAGTTCTTC
-	TRBV10-3	TRBJ1-1	TRBD1	CATGQAGTEAFF	TGTGCCACCGGACAGGCGGGGACTGAAGCTTTCTTT
few	TRBV7-9	TRBJ1-2	TRBD1	CASSLGGQGAQQYGYTF	TGTGCCAGCAGCTTAGGGGGACAGGGGGCTCAACAATATGGCTACACCTTC
-	TRBV29-1	TRBJ1-5	TRBD1	CSVQGASNQPQHF	TGCAGCGTGCAGGGGGCCAGCAATCAGCCCCAGCATTTT
many	TRBV7-3	TRBJ1-5	-	CASSLTGHSTVSNQPQHF	TGTGCCAGCAGCTTAACCGGCCACAGCACAGTTAGCAATCAGCCCCAGCATTTT
few	TRBV28	TRBJ2-5	-	CASSSGPSLIETQYF	TGTGCCAGCAGTTCGGGGCCGTCGTTGATCGAGACCCAGTACTTC
many	TRBV20-1	TRBJ2-5	-	CSALYETQYF	TGCAGTGCCCTTTACGAGACCCAGTACTTC
-	TRBV12-3/TRBV12-4	TRBJ1-2	-	CASRIGSATYGYTF	TGTGCCAGCAGGATTGGGTCCGCTACCTATGGCTACACCTTC
many	TRBV7-9	TRBJ2-3	-	CASSLGGRAADTQYF	TGTGCCAGCAGCTTAGGGGGGCGAGCTGCAGATACGCAGTATTTT
many	TRBV7-6	TRBJ2-1	TRBD2	CASSFSGGAYNEQFF	TGTGCCAGCAGCTTTAGCGGGGGGGCCTACAATGAGCAGTTCTTC
-	TRBV20-1	TRBJ2-2	-	CSALLSPTGELFF	TGCAGTGCCCTACTATCTCCCACCGGGGAGCTGTTTTTT
-	TRBV29-1	TRBJ2-7	-	CSYRGQYEQYF	TGCAGCTACCGGGGCCAATACGAGCAGTACTTC
many	TRBV7-2	TRBJ1-4	-	CASSLEGGLTNEKLFF	TGTGCCAGCAGCTTAGAGGGGGGCCTGACTAATGAAAAACTGTTTTTT
few	TRBV28	TRBJ2-5	-	CASSFPPMETQYF	TGTGCCAGCAGTTTCCCCCCCATGGAGACCCAGTACTTC
many	TRBV19	TRBJ2-5	-	CASSISASAPETQYF	TGTGCCAGTAGTATTTCGGCTAGCGCCCCAGAGACCCAGTACTTC
-	TRBV6-2/TRBV6-3	TRBJ2-7	TRBD1	CAGRLPGQGNDEQYF	TGTGCCGGCCGACTCCCGGGACAGGGCAACGACGAGCAGTACTTC
-	TRBV12-3/TRBV12-4	TRBJ2-3	TRBD2	CASSPYSGGNTDTQYF	TGTGCCAGCAGTCCATATAGCGGGGGTAACACAGATACGCAGTATTTT
-	TRBV19	TRBJ2-7	-	CASGTYEQYF	TGTGCCAGTGGAACCTACGAGCAGTACTTC
-	TRBV2	TRBJ1-4	-	CASRGIGEKLFF	TGTGCCAGCAGGGGAATTGGGGAAAAACTGTTTTTT
many	TRBV7-2	TRBJ2-3	TRBD1	CASSFTGGDTQYF	TGTGCCAGCAGCTTTACAGGGGGGGATACGCAGTATTTT
few	TRBV2	TRBJ1-4	TRBD1	CASRGGTGEKLFF	TGTGCCAGCAGAGGCGGGACAGGGGAGAAACTGTTTTTT
many	TRBV20-1	TRBJ2-5	TRBD2	CSASGGAGETQYF	TGCAGTGCTAGCGGGGGGGCAGGAGAGACCCAGTACTTC
many	TRBV29-1	TRBJ1-2	TRBD1	CSVDVGTARFGYTF	TGCAGCGTTGATGTGGGGACAGCCCGGTTTGGCTACACCTTC
-	TRBV20-1	TRBJ1-4	TRBD1	CSARSLDRGDEKLFF	TGCAGTGCCCGATCCTTGGACAGGGGCGATGAAAAACTGTTTTTT
many	TRBV7-8	TRBJ2-1	TRBD1	CASGMTGGRDEQFF	TGTGCCAGCGGAATGACAGGGGGCAGGGATGAGCAGTTCTTC
-	TRBV2	TRBJ1-2	-	CASSAGVNYGYTF	TGTGCCAGCAGTGCAGGGGTAAACTATGGCTACACCTTC
many	TRBV7-6	TRBJ1-3	TRBD1	CASSPSLRDRSSGNTIYF	TGTGCCAGCAGCCCATCTCTACGGGACAGGAGCTCTGGAAACACCATATATTTT
many	TRBV10-3	TRBJ2-7	-	CAIRTGNAYEQYF	TGTGCCATCAGGACCGGGAATGCCTACGAGCAGTACTTC
many	TRBV20-1	TRBJ1-1	-	CSARDVRDNTEAFF	TGCAGTGCTAGAGATGTAAGGGATAACACTGAAGCTTTCTTT
-	TRBV2	TRBJ1-2	-	CASSPEEGTNYGYTF	TGTGCCAGCAGCCCCGAGGAGGGTACTAACTATGGCTACACCTTC
-	TRBV20-1	TRBJ2-3	TRBD1	CSATGTGGTDTQYF	TGCAGTGCTACCGGGACAGGGGGAACAGATACGCAGTATTTT
many	TRBV7-2	TRBJ2-7	-	CASSLEVGSYEQYF	TGTGCCAGCAGCTTAGAGGTGGGTTCCTACGAGCAGTACTTC
few	TRBV12-3/TRBV12-4	TRBJ1-2	-	CASSPGGPGIGYTF	TGTGCCAGCAGTCCCGGGGGGCCAGGGATCGGCTACACCTTC
many	TRBV10-3	TRBJ1-1	-	CAISDQGMNTEAFF	TGTGCCATCAGTGACCAGGGGATGAACACTGAAGCTTTCTTT
many	TRBV9	TRBJ1-5	-	CASSVGFNQPQHF	TGTGCCAGCAGCGTAGGGTTCAATCAGCCCCAGCATTTT
few	TRBV18	TRBJ2-1	TRBD1	CASSLKDRDNEQFF	TGTGCCAGCTCACTAAAGGACAGGGATAATGAGCAGTTCTTC
few	TRBV5-1	TRBJ2-2	-	CASREPRGNTGELFF	TGCGCCAGCAGAGAGCCCAGGGGCAACACCGGGGAGCTGTTTTTT
-	TRBV27	TRBJ2-7	-	CASSQQDSYEQYF	TGTGCCAGCAGTCAACAGGACTCCTACGAGCAGTACTTC
many	TRBV29-1	TRBJ1-4	TRBD1	CSVGDRFATNEKLFF	TGCAGCGTGGGGGACAGGTTTGCAACTAATGAAAAACTGTTTTTT
few	TRBV28	TRBJ2-7	-	CASSFEGAMIYF	TGTGCCAGCAGTTTTGAAGGGGCCATGATTTACTTC
many	TRBV19	TRBJ2-7	TRBD1	CASSPRDRGTRVPYEQYF	TGTGCCAGTAGTCCTCGGGACAGGGGCACACGAGTCCCCTACGAGCAGTACTTC
-	TRBV2	TRBJ2-5	-	CASSERAGEETQYF	TGTGCCAGCAGTGAACGGGCAGGGGAAGAGACCCAGTACTTC
-	TRBV12-3/TRBV12-4	TRBJ1-5	-	CASSSTRPNQPQHF	TGTGCCAGCAGTTCTACACGGCCGAATCAGCCCCAGCATTTT
-	TRBV7-2	TRBJ2-1	TRBD2	CASSLVSGGATYNEQFF	TGTGCCAGCAGCTTAGTGAGCGGGGGGGCCACCTACAATGAGCAGTTCTTC
many	TRBV4-1	TRBJ2-3	TRBD2	CASSQEGLAASTDTQYF	TGCGCCAGCAGCCAAGAAGGACTAGCGGCTAGCACAGATACGCAGTATTTT
many	TRBV12-3/TRBV12-4	TRBJ1-1	-	CASILGGGTEAFF	TGTGCCAGCATCCTAGGGGGGGGAACTGAAGCTTTCTTT
many	TRBV7-9	TRBJ1-2	-	CASSLADTSYGYTF	TGTGCCAGCAGCTTAGCCGACACATCCTATGGCTACACCTTC
few	TRBV6-6	TRBJ2-1	TRBD2	CASSVSPGLGGYNEQFF	TGTGCCAGCAGTGTGAGTCCCGGACTAGGTGGGTACAATGAGCAGTTCTTC
many	TRBV7-2	TRBJ2-3	TRBD2	CASSWTSGGSDTQYF	TGTGCCAGCAGCTGGACTAGCGGGGGGTCAGATACGCAGTATTTT
many	TRBV7-2	TRBJ1-2	-	CASSRGTPQISYGYTF	TGTGCCAGCAGCCGGGGGACTCCCCAAATTAGCTATGGCTACACCTTC
many	TRBV7-2	TRBJ1-2	-	CASSLQQGRSYGYTF	TGTGCCAGCAGCTTACAGCAGGGAAGAAGCTATGGCTACACCTTC
-	TRBV2	TRBJ1-6	-	CASSGQRGISPLHF	TGTGCCAGCAGCGGACAAAGAGGCATCTCACCCCTCCACTTT